The 22 T cell receptor beta chains below all came from one sample that was sequenced in a study of cytomegalovirus exposure and HLA in healthy donors. The PCR ran on 60 Vbeta and 13 Jbeta primers. Generated by immunoSEQ multiplex PCR, the TCRdb table keeps only in-frame clones and is missing some. This sample has about 120,000 clones, with less than 80% found just once. The sequenced material came from PBMCs. These receptors were obtained from a woman aged 40 to 49 in good health and CMV-seropositive.

V gene TRBV5-4 combines with J gene TRBJ2-2, with D perhaps TRBD1 (6 bases). Trimming took off 4 bases at V and 5 bases at J, with 15 bases between the two ends. Per the germline V gene, CDR1 is SGHNT and CDR2 is YYREEE (reference sequence). This CDR3 is 15 amino acids long. The CDR3 sequence is CASSQTGIPTGELFF. In nucleotides, the CDR3 is TGTGCCAGCAGCCAAACAGGGATTCCGACCGGGGAGCTGTTTTTT.

This chain joins TRBV14 and TRBJ1-2, with 10 bases matching TRBD1. Germline assignment: CDR1 SGHDN and CDR2 FVKESK. V was pared by 4 bases and J by 7 bases, with 6 bases of the junction left unmatched. This CDR3 region has 14 residues. The DNA for the CDR3 is TGTGCCAGCAGCCCTTGGACAGGGGGAAGTGGCTACACCTTC. Translation: CASSPWTGGSGYTF.

The V and J genes are TRBV7-2 and TRBJ2-3, with 7 positions matching TRBD1. CDR1 and CDR2 (germline): SGHTA, FQGNSA. The CDR3 runs 17 residues. V shed 2 bases and J 4 bases; nucleotides not matched to a gene: 12. CDR3 in DNA: TGTGCCAGCAGCTTATTCTCTGACAGGGCGGATGCAGATACGCAGTATTTT. Its protein product is CASSLFSDRADADTQYF.

The J gene is TRBJ2-1, the V gene TRBV5-6; 14 bases agree with TRBD2. The CDR3 contains 19 residues. J gave up 3 bases and V 3 bases, and 11 bases lay outside the gene matches. The germline V gene has CDR1 SGHDT and CDR2 YYEEEE. For the CDR3, the DNA is TGTGCCAGCAGCTCCGATTACAGACTAGCGGGAGGGAACTACAATGAGCAGTTCTTC. Its translation is CASSSDYRLAGGNYNEQFF.

A few counts support this clone. The V call is TRBV6-6, the J call TRBJ1-5, with D hard to call. With 0 bases removed from V and 0 bases from J, the gap between germline ends came to 6 bases. This CDR3 is 15 amino acids long. Germline loops: CDR1 MNHNY, CDR2 SVGAGI (reference sequence). The CDR3 sequence is CASSYSRASNQPQHF. For the CDR3, the DNA is TGTGCCAGCAGTTACTCGAGGGCTAGCAATCAGCCCCAGCATTTT.

The J gene is TRBJ2-5, the V gene TRBV4-3; 10 positions agree with TRBD2. Germline-derived CDR1 and CDR2 are LGHNA and YSLEER. The CDR3 length is 15 residues. After removal of 0 bases from V and 4 bases from J, the junction contained 2 bases not matched to a gene. As DNA, the CDR3 is TGCGCCAGCAGCCAAGAACAGCGGGAGGGAGAGACCCAGTACTTC. It translates to CASSQEQREGETQYF.

This clone was seen only a few times. The chain carries TRBV6-5 and TRBJ2-1; D unclear. Trimming took 0 bases from V and 8 from J, leaving 8 bases between them. This CDR3 is built from 13 residues. The germline V gene has CDR1 MNHEY and CDR2 SVGAGI. The CDR3 protein is CASSYSSRHEQFF. The CDR3 DNA reads as TGTGCCAGCAGTTACTCGAGCCGTCATGAGCAGTTCTTC.

This clone was observed a few times. V is TRBV6-5 and J is TRBJ1-6; maybe TRBD1 (6 bases). The ends were cut back, 2 bases at V and 3 bases at J, with 11 bases in the middle. The CDR3 covers 16 residues. Germline CDR1 reads MNHEY; CDR2 reads SVGAGI. The DNA for the CDR3 is TGTGCCAGCAGTTACCACAGGGCGGACTATAATTCACCCCTCCACTTT. Encoded protein: CASSYHRADYNSPLHF.

This chain joins TRBV5-1 and TRBJ1-1; D possibly corresponds to TRBD1 (6 bases). Per the germline V gene, CDR1 is SGHRS and CDR2 is YFSETQ. CDR3 length equals 14 residues. Between the trimmed V and J ends, which lost 0 bases and 1 base, there was a span of 7 bases. CDR3 DNA sequence: TGCGCCAGCAGCTTGGAACAGGGGAACACTGAAGCTTTCTTT. Encoded protein: CASSLEQGNTEAFF.

The CDR3 nucleotides are TGCGCCAGCAGCCTATATTCCGGGACAGGGTACGAGCAGTACTTC. Protein sequence: CASSLYSGTGYEQYF. This chain joins TRBV4-3 and TRBJ2-7; 9 positions match TRBD1. Unmatched junction bases numbered 8, after V lost 4 bases and J lost 4 bases. The CDR3 runs 15 residues. Germline loops: CDR1 LGHNA, CDR2 YSLEER.

The chain is built from TRBV5-1 and TRBJ1-1; the D gene is possibly TRBD1 (5 bases). Germline values: CDR1 SGHRS, CDR2 YFSETQ. The CDR3 extends over 12 amino acids. The germline V and J ends were trimmed by 4 bases and 7 bases, with 11 bases remaining between them. CDR3 region: CASSLGTREAFF. Written as DNA, the CDR3 is TGCGCCAGCAGCCTCGGGACTCGTGAAGCTTTCTTT.

For the CDR3, the DNA is TGTGCCAGCAGCGCAGGGGTAGCGGGAGTTCTCTACAATGAGCAGTTCTTC. It translates to CASSAGVAGVLYNEQFF. The J gene is TRBJ2-1, the V gene TRBV9; 9 positions match TRBD2. Germline V gives CDR1 SGDLS, CDR2 YYNGEE. V shed 3 bases, J shed 3 bases, and the junction held 10 bases outside the gene matches. The CDR3 length is 17 residues.

The chain couples TRBV28 to TRBJ1-2; TRBD1 agrees at 10 bases. The CDR3 spans 18 residues. Trimming took 5 bases from V and 0 from J; bases not matched to a gene: 12. Germline V lookup: CDR1 MDHEN, CDR2 SYDVKM. CDR3: CASSPFGQGGVPNYGYTF. The CDR3 bases are TGTGCCAGCAGTCCCTTTGGACAGGGGGGGGTCCCTAACTATGGCTACACCTTC.

The rearrangement uses TRBV25-1 and TRBJ1-4; D unresolved. Germline CDR1 is MGHDK and CDR2 is SYGVNS. The CDR3 length is 14 residues. The ends were cut back, 0 bases at V and 7 bases at J, with 9 bases in the middle. CDR3 protein: CASSEYGSGEKLFF. The CDR3 DNA reads TGTGCCAGCAGTGAATATGGGAGTGGTGAAAAACTGTTTTTT.

The chain links TRBV5-6 to TRBJ2-3; D is possibly TRBD2 (6 bases). V shed 6 bases and J shed 3 bases, with 14 bases lying between them. Looked up from germline, CDR1 is SGHDT and CDR2 is YYEEEE. The CDR3 loop spans 14 amino acids. Written as DNA, the CDR3 is TGTGCCAGCACCCCACGACTAGTTACAGATACGCAGTATTTT. Translating it yields CASTPRLVTDTQYF. The entire variable domain, with the rest obtained from reference TRBV5-6 and TRBJ2-3, is as follows: DAGVTQSPTHLIKTRGQQVTLRCSPKSGHDTVSWYQQALGQGPQFIFQYYEEEERQRGNFPDRFSGHQFPNYSSELNVNALLLGDSALYLCASTPRLVTDTQYFGPGTRLTVL.

The chain uses TRBV30 and TRBJ2-7; 11 nucleotides line up with TRBD2. Germline V gene lookup returns CDR1 GTSNPN and CDR2 SVGIG (reference sequence). The CDR3 consists of 16 residues. V shed 0 bases and J 3 bases; nucleotides not matched to a gene: 7. Here the CDR3 reads CAWSVPSGGTGYEQYF. The CDR3 DNA reads as TGTGCCTGGAGTGTCCCTAGCGGGGGGACCGGCTACGAGCAGTACTTC.

V gene TRBV10-3 combines with J gene TRBJ2-5; weak D call: TRBD2 (7 bases). CDR1 and CDR2 from the germline V gene are ENHRY and SYGVKD. The ends were cut back, 2 bases at V and 1 base at J, with 17 bases in the middle. The CDR3 has 17 amino acids. DNA of the CDR3: TGTGCCATCAGTGAGAGGGGGGGAGGGTCCATCCAAGAGACCCAGTACTTC. Its protein product is CAISERGGGSIQETQYF.

The chain couples TRBV7-9 to TRBJ1-4; 9 nucleotides match TRBD1. The trim removed 4 bases at V and 7 bases at J, leaving 4 bases unmatched. The CDR3 contains 14 residues. Germline values: CDR1 SEHNR, CDR2 FQNEAQ (reference sequence). The CDR3 spells CASSSTGGAEKLFF. The CDR3 DNA is TGTGCCAGCAGCTCGACAGGGGGTGCTGAAAAACTGTTTTTT.

The genes are TRBV7-9 and TRBJ2-1; 10 nucleotides line up with TRBD1. Germline V gene lookup returns CDR1 SEHNR and CDR2 FQNEAQ (reference sequence). Losses at the gene ends were 4 bases for V and 8 bases for J; bases not matched to a gene: 8. The CDR3 consists of 15 residues. The CDR3 DNA is TGTGCCAGCAGCTCATGGGACAGGGGTGTCGATGAGCAGTTCTTC. Translating gives CASSSWDRGVDEQFF.

Regarding this clone: Other DNA sequences of this sample code for an identical CDR3. V is TRBV27 and J is TRBJ2-7; 7 bases fit TRBD1. Germline loops: CDR1 MNHEY, CDR2 SMNVEV (reference sequence). This CDR3 is 16 amino acids long. The V and J ends lost 6 bases and 4 bases, in that order; junction bases with no gene match: 15. In DNA, the CDR3 is TGTGCCAGCAGCTATCGTTCCCGGGACAGAATATACGAGCAGTACTTC. As protein: CASSYRSRDRIYEQYF.

The rearrangement joins TRBV19 to TRBJ1-1, with no clear D. This CDR3 comprises 16 residues. Germline CDR1 reads LNHDA; CDR2 reads SQIVND (reference sequence). V was cut by 5 bases and J by 2 bases, with 18 bases left in between. CDR3: CASSARSIAGNTEAFF. The CDR3 DNA reads as TGTGCCAGTAGTGCAAGGTCTATCGCGGGAAACACTGAAGCTTTCTTT. Filled out from reference TRBV19 and TRBJ1-1, the complete variable domain reads DGGITQSPKYLFRKEGQNVTLSCEQNLNHDAMYWYRQDPGQGLRLIYYSQIVNDFQKGDIAEGYSVSREKKESFPLTVTSAQKNPTAFYLCASSARSIAGNTEAFFGQGTRLTVV.

The chain's CDR3 is CASSDYRNGYNEQFF. The CDR3 coding sequence is TGTGCCAGCAGTGACTACAGGAACGGGTACAATGAGCAGTTCTTC. The chain uses TRBV2 and TRBJ2-1; D perhaps matches TRBD1 (5 bases). With 3 bases removed from V and 4 bases from J, the gap between germline ends came to 13 bases. There are 15 residues in the CDR3. CDR1 is SNHLY, CDR2 FYNNEI, per germline.